The T cell receptor (beta chain) described here comes from a study of circulating CD8 cells and anti-PD-1 response in melanoma (dated by TCRdb to the early 2020s). Turning to the overall study: Patients received nivolumab intravenously at 3 mg/kg every 2 weeks. The TCR repertoire analysis was performed on approximately 11 melanoma patients, comprising 7 non-responders and 4 responders. On on-treatment samples, PD-1 was detected using a biotinylated anti-human IgG4 antibody. Of the 13 patients in the melanoma cohort, seven received anti-PD-1 as first-line therapy and six had prior targeted therapy or immunotherapy. Patients with complete or partial responses were counted as responders, while patients with stable or progressive disease (RECIST v1.1) were counted as non-responders.

The germline V gene specifies MDHEN as CDR1 and SYDVKM as CDR2. Trimming costs V 2 bases and J 2 bases, and their ends lie 7 bases apart. Including the terminal cysteine and phenylalanine, the CDR3 comprises 14 residues. Of the read, only the CDR3 DNA is kept; its 42 bases are in frame from base 1. Using a BD FACSAria II cell sorter, four subsets defined by PD-1 and/or TIGIT were sorted out of live CD3+CD8+TCRalphabeta+ cells. Circulating CD8 T cells were sorted into four subsets by PD-1 and TIGIT expression to characterize their relevance to anti-PD-1 therapy response. From each sorted CD8 T-cell subset, both TCR alpha and TCR beta chains were sequenced. Peripheral blood was collected at three points: before the first anti-PD-1 injection, after two injections and after four injections. Ficoll gradient centrifugation was used to isolate PBMCs immediately. Until use, PBMCs were stored frozen in liquid nitrogen in RPMI containing around 20% FCS and around 10% DMSO. After thawing, PBMCs were stained with a viability dye and with antibodies against CD3, CD8alpha, TCRalphabeta, PD-1 and TIGIT. Total RNA was extracted with the RNeasy Kit, and a RIN above 7 was reached by every sample.

Sequencing instrument: NextSeq 500. TCR libraries were prepared from roughly 14 ng of total RNA with the QIAseq Immune Repertoire RNA Library Kit, Human TCR Panel. The TCR libraries were sequenced on an Illumina NextSeq using a Mid Output V2 kit and asymmetric 261x41 paired-end reads. Every TCR library was diluted to 4 to 4.5 nM, then pooled, denatured and loaded at roughly 1 pM. Processing in the source paper ran as follows. Processing of the TCR FASTQ files took place in the QIAGEN GeneGlobe Data Analysis Center, and downstream analysis was done in R 3.5.2. Clonality was computed as one minus Shannon entropy normalized by the log of the number of unique productive sequences. For each subset, Fisher exact tests at 5% FDR were used to find TRA or TRB clonotypes whose abundance differed between baseline and M1. Differentially abundant clonotypes were grouped as emerging, expanding, contracting or non-expanding/contracting. Repertoire overlap between patients was measured with Morisita's overlap index. TCRdb itself trimmed the public reads at Q25 with fastp, ran MiXCR and retained productive beta chains. Records with the same CDR3 protein are collapsed into one entry carrying the most frequent genes and DNA. The V and J calls were not made by the authors but by TCRdb's processing. The sample yields some 390 distinct CDR3 sequences; roughly 9% were counted once. Around 44% of the sample rests with the top ten.

By share, this clonotype ranks as medium-sized (0.01 to 0.1%). The antigen this receptor binds is unknown. No qualities accompany the bases; no much larger clone lies one base away. What the work shows at the level of the full study, not this receptor alone: Experiments were generally performed without replicates because of limited material. Repertoires were mostly private between subsets, with fewer than 8% of TRB clonotypes shared at M1, and the greatest sharing occurred between DPOS and TIGIT. The cohort mixed treatment-naive and previously treated patients, which the authors noted could influence results. Tumor material was not accessible, so tumor reactivity was assessed by peptide assays on expanded sorted subsets instead. Diversity was greatest in the DNEG repertoire, PD-1 and DPOS had similar and higher clonality, and TIGIT repertoires had the lowest diversity. Only baseline and M1 samples from a small cohort with few responders were used in the published TCR repertoire comparisons.

The sequencing here drew on CD8+ T cells from PBMCs, taken at baseline or after one month of anti-PD-1 therapy (not recorded which). The chain links TRBV28 with TRBJ1-3; no confident D gene assignment can be made. The sequence was collected from a human donor with melanoma. The nucleotide sequence is given as TGTGCCAGCAGTTTACCAGGAGCTGGAAACACCATATATTTT. Its product reads: CASSLPGAGNTIYF.